This TCR beta chain was documented in a study of neoadjuvant nivolumab and ipilimumab in lung cancer. Study-wide points: Compared with tumor-adjacent uninvolved lung, resected tumors showed greater richness and clonality.

Data came from immunoSEQ multiplex PCR; TCRdb stores just in-frame clones and leaves some out. The sample has 20,000 or so clones, around 80% seen once. Concerning this clone: The antigen remains unidentified.

V was clipped by 4 bases and J by 1 base, with 10 bases between them. The CDR3 length is 14 residues. The germline gives CDR1 SEHNR, CDR2 FQNEAQ (reference sequence). Sequencing used tumor tissue, obtained after neoadjuvant nivolumab, alone or with ipilimumab, at or shortly before surgery. The TCR comes from an adult with non-small cell lung cancer. The genes are TRBV7-9 and TRBJ1-1; D gene unclear. The chain's CDR3 is CASSYQRRNTEAFF. The CDR3 DNA follows: TGTGCCAGCAGCTATCAACGGAGGAACACTGAAGCTTTCTTT. The whole variable domain, remainder taken from reference TRBV7-9 and TRBJ1-1, is DTGVSQNPRHKITKRGQNVTFRCDPISEHNRLYWYRQTLGQGPEFLTYFQNEAQLEKSRLLSDRFSAERPKGSFSTLEIQRTEQGDSAMYLCASSYQRRNTEAFFGQGTRLTVV.